The 2 T cell receptor beta chains listed next were all sequenced from one sample in a study of cytomegalovirus exposure and HLA in healthy donors (dated by TCRdb to the late 2010s). The library was generated by the immunoSEQ multiplex PCR assay. The multiplex PCR relied on a mix of 60 forward primers for TCR Vbeta segments and 13 reverse primers for TCR Jbeta segments. Held by TCRdb, this immuneACCESS table contains in-frame sequences only and omits some clones. Under half of the omission traces to an unresolved V gene where checked; the cause of the rest is unknown. The sample's own table lists some 110,000 clones. The ten largest make up 1% of the sample. The sequenced sample consisted of PBMCs. The receptors were gathered from a man aged 18 to 30 in good health and CMV-seronegative.

J is TRBJ2-2 and V is TRBV4-1; weak D call: TRBD1 (6 bases). The CDR3 is made up of 17 amino acids. Trimming cost V 3 bases and J 2 bases, with 16 bases left between them. CDR1 is MGHRA, CDR2 YSYEKL, per germline. The CDR3 loop reads CASSQTFWTANTGELFF. The CDR3 DNA is TGCGCCAGCAGCCAGACGTTCTGGACAGCAAACACCGGGGAGCTGTTTTTT.

The chain employs TRBV30 and TRBJ2-3, with 8 positions matching TRBD2. Germline CDR1 reads GTSNPN; CDR2 reads SVGIG (reference sequence). This CDR3 comprises 16 residues. With V trimmed by 2 bases and J by 6 bases, 13 bases remained unmatched. CDR3 in amino acids: CAWSLRAGVGGDTQYF. CDR3 nucleotides: TGTGCCTGGAGTTTACGAGCGGGAGTAGGTGGGGATACGCAGTATTTT.